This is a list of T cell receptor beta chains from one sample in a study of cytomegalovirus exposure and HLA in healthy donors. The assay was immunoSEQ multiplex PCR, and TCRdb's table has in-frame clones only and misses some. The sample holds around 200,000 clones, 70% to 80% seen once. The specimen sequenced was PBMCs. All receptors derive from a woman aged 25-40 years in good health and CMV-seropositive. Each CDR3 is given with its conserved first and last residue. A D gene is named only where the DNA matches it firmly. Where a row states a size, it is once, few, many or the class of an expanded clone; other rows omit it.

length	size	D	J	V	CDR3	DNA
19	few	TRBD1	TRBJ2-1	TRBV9	CASSVVGTGGRGIHDEQFF	TGTGCCAGCAGCGTAGTCGGGACAGGAGGGCGCGGGATACACGATGAGCAGTTCTTC
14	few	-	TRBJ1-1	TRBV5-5	CASSFWAGGTEAFF	TGTGCCAGCAGCTTCTGGGCCGGCGGGACTGAAGCTTTCTTT
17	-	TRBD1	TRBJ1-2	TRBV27	CASSLARDRGPHYGYTF	TGTGCCAGCAGTTTAGCCCGGGACAGGGGCCCCCACTATGGCTACACCTTC
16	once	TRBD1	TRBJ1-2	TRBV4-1	CASSQSKQGARNGYTF	TGCGCCAGCAGCCAATCGAAACAGGGGGCGCGTAATGGCTACACCTTC
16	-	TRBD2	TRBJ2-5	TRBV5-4	CASSEGLAGGWETQYF	TGTGCCAGCAGCGAGGGACTAGCGGGGGGGTGGGAGACCCAGTACTTC
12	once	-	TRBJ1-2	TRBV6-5	CASSPGNYGYTF	TGTGCCAGCAGCCCCGGGAACTATGGCTACACCTTC
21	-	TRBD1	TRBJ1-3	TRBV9	CASSAKLLGQGPPHSGNTIYF	TGTGCCAGCAGCGCAAAGTTACTGGGACAGGGACCTCCCCACTCTGGAAACACCATATATTTT
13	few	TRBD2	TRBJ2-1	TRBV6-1	CALGEGWYNEQFF	TGTGCCCTGGGGGAGGGGTGGTACAATGAGCAGTTCTTC
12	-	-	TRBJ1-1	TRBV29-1	CSVESPRSKAFF	TGCAGCGTTGAGTCCCCCAGAAGTAAAGCTTTCTTT
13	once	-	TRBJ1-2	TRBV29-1	CSVEEGGGYGYTF	TGCAGCGTTGAAGAGGGGGGAGGGTATGGCTACACCTTC
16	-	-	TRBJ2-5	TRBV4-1	CASSPLSSGPQETQYF	TGCGCCAGCAGCCCCCTTTCAAGCGGGCCACAAGAGACCCAGTACTTC
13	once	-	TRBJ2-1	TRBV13	CASSLKRSVEQFF	TGTGCCAGCAGCTTAAAGCGCAGCGTTGAGCAGTTCTTC
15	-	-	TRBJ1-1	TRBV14	CASSFTEGVVSEAFF	TGTGCCAGCAGCTTCACCGAAGGGGTCGTATCTGAAGCTTTCTTT
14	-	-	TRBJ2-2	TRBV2	CASRGRLGAGELFF	TGTGCCAGCAGAGGACGGCTGGGAGCCGGGGAGCTGTTTTTT
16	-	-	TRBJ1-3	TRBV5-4	CASSKGGVFSGNTIYF	TGTGCCAGCAGCAAGGGAGGAGTCTTCTCTGGAAACACCATATATTTT
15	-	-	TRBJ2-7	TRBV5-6	CASSLAVTPSDEQYF	TGTGCCAGCAGCTTGGCAGTGACTCCTAGTGACGAGCAGTACTTC
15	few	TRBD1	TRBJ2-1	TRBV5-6	CASSREGASYNEQFF	TGTGCCAGCAGCCGCGAGGGGGCGTCCTACAATGAGCAGTTCTTC
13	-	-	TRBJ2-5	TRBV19	CASSTQGRKTQYF	TGTGCCAGTAGTACACAGGGGAGGAAGACCCAGTACTTC
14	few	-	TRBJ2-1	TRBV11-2	CASSFRTAYNEQFF	TGTGCCAGCAGCTTCAGGACAGCTTACAATGAGCAGTTCTTC
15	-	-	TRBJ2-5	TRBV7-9	CASTGGSAFQETQYF	TGTGCCAGCACAGGAGGTAGCGCGTTCCAAGAGACCCAGTACTTC
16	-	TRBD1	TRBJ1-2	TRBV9	CASTHPRQGPNYGYTF	TGTGCCAGCACCCACCCCAGACAGGGCCCTAACTATGGCTACACCTTC
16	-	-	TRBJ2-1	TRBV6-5	CASSYSSESSYNEQFF	TGTGCCAGCAGTTACTCTAGCGAGAGCTCCTACAATGAGCAGTTCTTC
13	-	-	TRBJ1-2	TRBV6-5	CASRLRGDYGYTF	TGTGCCAGCAGGCTCAGGGGAGACTATGGCTACACCTTC
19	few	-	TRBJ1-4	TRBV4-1	CASSRNLQGVLGTNEKLFF	TGCGCCAGCAGCCGAAACTTACAGGGCGTACTGGGAACTAATGAAAAACTGTTTTTT
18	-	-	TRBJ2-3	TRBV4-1	CASSQDSQAISSTDTQYF	TGCGCCAGCAGCCAAGATTCCCAGGCGATATCTAGCACAGATACGCAGTATTTT